There are many counts of the clone carrying this T cell receptor beta chain. Its specificity is not known. V was shortened by 0 bases and J by 0 bases, with 1 base between the two germline ends. The CDR3 length is 12 residues. Per the germline V gene, CDR1 is DFQATT and CDR2 is SNEGSKA (reference sequence). A modified ARM-PCR protocol with three rounds of nested PCR amplified TCRbeta. One entry per CDR3 protein results from TCRdb running MiXCR on the multiplex PCR reads. The profile shows 60,000 to 85,000 distinct CDR3 sequences, over 70% of them singletons. The template was RNA from unsorted bulk tissue. This sample was taken from a study of tumor and adjacent non-tumor tissue in lung cancer. For the study at large: Patients were aged about 31 to 85, nine to eleven men and about five women, stage I to III. Overall study results and limits: Tumor repertoires had a smaller top 100 clone share than normal lung.

Source material: lung tumor tissue. V and J are TRBV20-1 and TRBJ2-3, with D unclear. The TCR sequence derives from a woman aged 50 to 60 with non-small cell lung cancer. CDR3 sequence reads: CSARESTDTQYF. DNA of the CDR3: TGCAGTGCTAGAGAAAGCACAGATACGCAGTATTTT.